The sequence of this T cell receptor beta chain was determined in a study of cytomegalovirus exposure and HLA in healthy donors. At the level of the study: Within the Caucasian-associated ancestry cluster were roughly 82% of the approximately 400 genotyped donors.

Turning to this clone: Antigen: not known.

V shed 4 bases, J shed 7 bases, and the junction held 15 bases outside the gene matches. This CDR3 region has 16 residues. Germline V gene data show CDR1 as MNHNS and CDR2 as SASEGT. Primers included in the PCR were 60 Vbeta and 13 Jbeta primers. As originally analysed: In a later analysis, some 10 million of 75 million to 85 million unique beta chains occurred in at least two donors. Produced via immunoSEQ multiplex PCR; TCRdb's table is partial and in-frame only. V and J calls and clone size come straight from that table; D and trimming were deduced from the DNA. The sample holds 150,000 to 200,000 clones, roughly 74% seen once. The study's findings and limits: A later analysis linked a missense variant in DCLRE1C to the trimming of TCR beta V and J genes.

This chain joins TRBV6-1 and TRBJ2-5; TRBD1 aligns across 7 bases. Sequenced sample: PBMCs. The clonotype was recovered from a woman aged 25 to 39 in good health and CMV-seropositive. CDR3 in amino acids: CASSGPGTAHRGTQYF. DNA for the CDR3: TGTGCCAGCAGTGGGCCCGGGACAGCCCATAGAGGGACCCAGTACTTC.